These 26 T cell receptor delta chains were sequenced from one sample in a study of γδ T cells in repeated Plasmodium falciparum infection. Bulk repertoires came from Vgamma9/Vdelta2+ or Vdelta2-negative gammadelta T cells flow-sorted from PBMC. TCRdb processed the multiplex PCR reads again with the CATT caller. Found here are more than 45,000 delta-chain clones, 1.7% of them singletons; the top ten hold 15%. The sample was gamma-delta T cells from blood. Every receptor here comes from a pool of human donors (malaria-infected and uninfected, not separated).

Worth noting for this clone: This DNA translates differently at residue 12 from the TCRdb protein, which is that of a much larger clone; a read error is likely, and the protein shown is the DNA's own translation. The J gene has no call, while the V gene is TRDV1; the tabulated D call, TRDD3, remains unverified against the DNA. Germline lookup yields CDR1 TSWWSYY and CDR2 QGS. The CDR3 extends over 18 amino acids. The CDR3 protein is CALGERFKGDTAVDILIF. The CDR3 DNA sequence: TGTGCTCTTGGGGAACGGTTCAAGGGGGATACTGCCGTCGATATACTAATCTTT.

There are many counts of this clone. The protein TCRdb lists belongs to a much larger clone and differs from this DNA's translation at residue 10, which points to a read error; the protein shown is made from the DNA. This chain uses TRDV2 with TRDJ1, with no clear D. CDR3 length: 18 residues. Germline lookup yields CDR1 GEAIGNYY and CDR2 EKD. V was pared by 3 bases and J by 0 bases, with 22 bases between. CDR3 sequence reads: CACDPKSNPSVYTDKLIF. The DNA of the CDR3 is TGTGCCTGTGACCCTAAATCAAATCCCTCTGTGTACACCGATAAACTCATCTTT.

This clone was detected a few times. This likely stems from a read error, as it lies one base from a far larger clone. Other DNA sequences in this specimen translate into the identical CDR3. This sequence joins TRDV1 and TRDJ1; 11 positions agree with TRDD3. TCRdb carries no J gene annotation; the J gene was assigned here by matching the DNA with germline. Losses at the gene ends were 1 base for V and 0 bases for J; bases not matched to a gene: 28. Per germline, CDR1 TSWWSYY and CDR2 QGS. The CDR3 extends over 25 amino acids. CDR3 nucleotides: TGTGCTCTTGGGGAACGAAGCATCAGGTACCCCATTGTGGGGGATACGTTCGGGTACACCGATAAACTCATCTTT. Its translation is CALGERSIRYPIVGDTFGYTDKLIF.

Many counts were recorded for this clone. This chain uses TRDV1 with TRDJ1, with a tentative D call TRDD2 (7 bases). The J gene, absent from TCRdb, was called here by matching the DNA to germline. This CDR3 is 25 amino acids long. Germline assignment: CDR1 TSWWSYY and CDR2 QGS. V dropped 3 bases and J dropped 1 base, with 42 bases sitting between them. In DNA form, the CDR3 reads TGTGCTCTTGGGGAGCCTTCCTTTCTCAAACCCTACTGGGTCCCCTCCCCAGGGGGCACCGATAAACTCATCTTT. Translation gives CALGEPSFLKPYWVPSPGGTDKLIF.

A few counts support this clone. A much bigger clone sits one base away, suggesting this may be a read error. The chain is built from TRDV1 and TRDJ1; D might be TRDD2 or TRDD3, each matching 5 bases. TCRdb gives no J gene; it was assigned here by matching the DNA to germline. Germline CDR1 and CDR2: TSWWSYY and QGS. V was trimmed by 4 bases and J by 8 bases, leaving 26 bases between them. The CDR3 length is 17 residues. The CDR3 DNA sequence: TGTGCTCTTGGGGGAGGGGTCCTATACCTCCCGGGGGGCAAACTCATCTTT. It is translated as CALGGGVLYLPGGKLIF.

This clone was seen a handful of times. TCRdb records a much larger clone's protein for this DNA, with a difference at residue 18 that likely arises from a read error; the protein given is the translation of the DNA. The rearrangement uses TRDV3 and TRDJ1; 13 bases agree with TRDD3. The CDR3 is made up of 19 amino acids. The germline V gene has CDR1 TVYSNPD and CDR2 GDNSRS (reference sequence). The CDR3 nucleotides read TGTGCCTATGTCCCGAGTTCTTACTGGGGGATACGAAGGGATAATAAACTCACCTTT. This sequence encodes CAYVPSSYWGIRRDNKLTF. Based on the CDR3 plus reference TRDV3 and TRDJ1, the full variable domain is CDKVTQSSPDQTVASGSEVVLLCTYDTVYSNPDLFWYRIRPDYSFQFVFYGDNSRSEGADFTQGRFSVKHILTQKAFHLVISPVRTEDSATYYCAYVPSSYWGIRRDNKLTFGKGTRVTVEP.

This clone was seen more than once but under ten times. The protein TCRdb gives is from a much larger clone and does not agree with this DNA's translation at residue 15, likely a read error; the protein shown here comes from the DNA. This chain links TRDV1 with TRDJ1; D is perhaps TRDD3 (7 bases). Matching the DNA to germline supplied the J gene, which TCRdb does not give. CDR1 and CDR2 from the germline V gene are TSWWSYY and QGS. This CDR3 is built from 23 residues. CDR3 region: CALGAWLPPRGGIVALFADKLIF. CDR3 DNA: TGTGCTCTTGGGGCCTGGCTTCCTCCCCGGGGGGGGATTGTTGCCCTCTTCGCCGACAAACTCATCTTT.

V usage is TRDV1 and J usage is TRDJ1; the match to TRDD3 covers 10 bases. No J gene was available from TCRdb, and it was assigned here by a germline match of the DNA. Germline V gene sequence: CDR1 TSWWSYY, CDR2 QGS. The V and J ends lost 1 base and 0 bases, in that order; junction bases with no gene match: 23. The length of the CDR3 is 23 residues. CDR3 protein: CALGEPDASYGCLGDKDTDKLIF. The CDR3 DNA follows: TGTGCTCTTGGGGAACCCGACGCTTCCTACGGTTGTCTGGGGGATAAGGACACCGATAAACTCATCTTT.

This clone has a handful of counts. The TCRdb record carries a much larger clone's protein, which differs from this DNA's translation at residue 19; a read error is the likely cause, and the protein listed here is the DNA translation. A V gene of TRDV1 was called, but no J gene was assigned; the table's D call, TRDD3, was not checked against the DNA. The CDR3 runs to 21 residues. Germline V gene data show CDR1 as TSWWSYY and CDR2 as QGS. The CDR3, as DNA: TGTGCTCTTGGGCATACGATGGAGTACTGGGGGATACCCTGCCCTGTTCATAAACCCATCTTT. It specifies CALGHTMEYWGIPCPVHKPIF.

This clone was observed many times. Only one base separates this from a far larger clonotype, so it likely reflects a read error. The J gene is TRDJ1, the V gene TRDV1; D is perhaps TRDD3 (8 bases). Between the trimmed V and J ends, which lost 0 bases and 8 bases, there was a span of 52 bases. Germline CDR1 TSWWSYY, CDR2 QGS. This CDR3 contains 27 residues. This chain's CDR3 is CALGELHPLRFLPYWGSPSLHIGKLIF. In DNA form, the CDR3 reads TGTGCTCTTGGGGAACTCCACCCTTTAAGGTTCCTACCTTACTGGGGGTCCCCTTCCCTTCACATCGGGAAACTCATCTTT.

Comments on this clone: TCRdb shows a much larger clone's protein in place of this DNA's translation, and the two differ at residue 14, likely through a read error; the protein shown is translated from the DNA. CDR3 in DNA: TGTGCTCTTGGGGCAATACCGGGGGATTTAAAAGGGCGTAATACCGATAAACTCATCTTT. This encodes CALGAIPGDLKGRNTDKLIF. The chain employs TRDV1 and TRDJ1, with 7 positions matching TRDD3. The CDR3 has 20 residues. V shed 4 bases, J shed 2 bases, and the junction held 22 bases outside the gene matches. Germline CDR1 TSWWSYY, CDR2 QGS.

A word on this clone: The protein given by TCRdb reflects a much larger clone and differs at residue 9 from this DNA's translation, likely from a read error; the protein shown is the DNA's translation. This rearrangement joins TRDV1 to TRDJ2, with 9 bases identical to TRDD3. Germline V gene sequence: CDR1 TSWWSYY, CDR2 QGS. The CDR3 has 24 amino acids. The V segment lost 0 bases and the J segment 2 bases; nucleotides outside the gene matches: 25. This chain's CDR3 is CALGELPHKLTNRGIQKLTAQLFF. The CDR3 bases are TGTGCTCTTGGGGAACTTCCTCATAAACTTACCAACCGGGGGATACAAAAGTTGACAGCACAACTCTTCTTT.

As for this clone: TCRdb's listed protein matches a much larger clone and diverges from this DNA's translation at residue 19, likely through a read error; the protein shown comes from the DNA. The rearrangement links TRDV1 to TRDJ1, with TRDD3 identical over 12 bases. Germline V CDR1 and CDR2: TSWWSYY, QGS. This CDR3 region has 23 residues. CDR3 nucleotides: TGTGCTCTTGGGGAACTGGGGCCTTCCTACGACTGGGGGATACAAGGGAACACCAATAAACTCATCTTT. Translation gives CALGELGPSYDWGIQGNTNKLIF.

This clone appeared a few times. TCRdb's listed protein matches a much larger clone and diverges from this DNA's translation at residue 10, likely through a read error; the protein shown comes from the DNA. The chain recombines TRDV3 with TRDJ1; perhaps TRDD3 as D (7 bases). TCRdb gives no J gene; it was assigned here by matching the DNA to germline. The V end was cut by 4 bases, the J end by 8 bases, with 23 bases between. Per germline, CDR1 TVYSNPD and CDR2 GDNSRS (reference sequence). This CDR3 is 14 amino acids long. The CDR3 DNA is TGTGCCTGCACCGTCCTACGAGGGATACCGAAACTCATCTTT. Encoded protein: CACTVLRGIPKLIF. The full variable domain, in which reference TRDV3 and TRDJ1 provide the parts outside the CDR3, is CDKVTQSSPDQTVASGSEVVLLCTYDTVYSNPDLFWYRIRPDYSFQFVFYGDNSRSEGADFTQGRFSVKHILTQKAFHLVISPVRTEDSATYYCACTVLRGIPKLIFGKGTRVTVEP.

This clone was found a few times. The protein given by TCRdb reflects a much larger clone and differs at residue 16 from this DNA's translation, likely from a read error; the protein shown is the DNA's translation. The chain combines TRDV1 with TRDJ1; possibly TRDD3 for D (5 bases). Because TCRdb records no J gene, it was assigned here through a match of the DNA to germline. The CDR3 covers 19 residues. The V gene's germline CDR1 is TSWWSYY and CDR2 QGS. The chain's CDR3 is CALGYLTRGPPGSTDRLIF. In DNA, the CDR3 is TGTGCTCTTGGGTACCTAACGAGGGGACCCCCCGGGAGCACCGATAGACTCATCTTT.

A few counts support this clone. For this DNA, TCRdb reports the protein of a much larger clone, which diverges at residue 13, most likely from a read error; the protein presented here is translated directly from the DNA. This chain joins TRDV1 and TRDJ1; a possible D gene is TRDD2 (6 bases). Since TCRdb gives no J gene, matching the DNA to germline was used here to assign it. The ends were cut back, 1 base at V and 6 bases at J, with 21 bases in the middle. The germline V gene has CDR1 TSWWSYY and CDR2 QGS. CDR3 length: 17 residues. CDR3 sequence reads: CALGEPLSSWAGHKLIF. CDR3 coding DNA: TGTGCTCTTGGGGAACCCTTATCTTCCTGGGCAGGACATAAACTCATCTTT.

This clone has only a few counts. The TCRdb protein comes from a much larger clone and disagrees with this DNA's translation at residue 14, likely due to a read error; the protein given here is derived from the DNA. The genes are TRDV1 and TRDJ1; 12 bases map to TRDD3. No J segment appears in TCRdb, so it was assigned here by matching the sequence to germline. After removal of 3 bases from V and 3 bases from J, the junction contained 26 bases not matched to a gene. The CDR3 runs to 23 residues. Looked up from germline, CDR1 is TSWWSYY and CDR2 is QGS. The CDR3 spells CALGEPNLWGIRPDLSRSDKLIF. The CDR3 DNA reads TGTGCTCTTGGGGAGCCCAATCTCTGGGGGATACGCCCGGACTTAAGTAGGTCCGATAAACTCATCTTT.

In this sample, this clone turned up many times. The translation of this DNA and the TCRdb protein of a much larger clone differ at residue 11, probably owing to a read error; the protein shown here is translated from the DNA. The genes are TRDV1 and TRDJ1; weak D call: TRDD3 (5 bases). V was trimmed by 0 bases and J by 5 bases, leaving 25 bases between them. Germline CDR1 TSWWSYY, CDR2 QGS. The CDR3 extends over 19 amino acids. The CDR3 loop reads CALGELGGTEPYPWDKLIF. The CDR3, as DNA: TGTGCTCTTGGGGAACTAGGGGGTACAGAGCCTTACCCTTGGGATAAACTCATCTTT.

In the case of this clone: The protein given by TCRdb reflects a much larger clone and differs at residue 11 from this DNA's translation, likely from a read error; the protein shown is the DNA's translation. This chain uses TRDV1 with TRDJ1; no clear D. The CDR3 consists of 14 residues. Germline V gene data show CDR1 as TSWWSYY and CDR2 as QGS. DNA of the CDR3: TGTGCTCTTGGGATTCCCAAGTACACCGATGAACTCATCTTT. This gives the protein CALGIPKYTDELIF.

This clone was counted between two and nine times. TCRdb attributes to this sequence the protein of a much larger clone, which differs from the DNA translation at residue 19; a read error is likely, and the protein displayed is translated from the DNA. J is TRDJ1 and V is TRDV1, with 10 nucleotides matching TRDD3. The CDR3 runs to 21 residues. The germline V gene encodes CDR1 TSWWSYY and CDR2 QGS. CDR3 sequence: CALGESFMRTGGFMYTDKRIF. CDR3 bases: TGTGCTCTTGGGGAATCTTTTATGCGGACTGGGGGATTTATGTACACCGATAAACGCATCTTT.

There are many counts of this clone. TCRdb lists the protein of a much larger clone for this DNA, which differs at residue 10, so this is likely a read error; the protein given here is translated from the DNA itself. The J gene is TRDJ1, the V gene TRDV1, with no clear D. The V gene lost 1 base and the J gene lost 4 bases, with 25 bases spanning the gap. The CDR3 is 19 amino acids. The germline V gene has CDR1 TSWWSYY and CDR2 QGS. The CDR3 is CALGEHKADRGARVDKLIF. Written as DNA, the CDR3 is TGTGCTCTTGGGGAACATAAGGCGGACCGGGGTGCTCGGGTCGATAAACTCATCTTT.

Regarding this clone: TCRdb's entry gives the protein of a much larger clone, which mismatches this DNA's translation at residue 17, likely from a read error; the protein reported here is translated from the DNA. The rearrangement joins TRDV1 to TRDJ1; TRDD3 matches 13 bases. With V trimmed by 0 bases and J by 3 bases, 22 bases remained unmatched. CDR3 length: 23 amino acids. The germline V gene encodes CDR1 TSWWSYY and CDR2 QGS. The CDR3 here is CALGELIGLGTYWGIRCADKLIF. CDR3 sequence (DNA): TGTGCTCTTGGGGAACTTATTGGTCTAGGCACGTACTGGGGGATACGCTGTGCCGATAAACTCATCTTT.

This clone has only a few counts. A read error likely explains why the TCRdb protein, taken from a much larger clone, differs from this DNA's translation at residue 17; the protein shown is translated from the DNA. This chain connects TRDV2 to TRDJ1; TRDD3 matches 13 bases. TCRdb leaves out the J gene; it was filled in here by matching the DNA to germline. This CDR3 has 23 residues. The germline V gene encodes CDR1 GEAIGNYY and CDR2 EKD. Trimming at V came to 0 bases and at J to 1 base, leaving 22 bases not matched to a gene. CDR3 region: CACDTEFSKLGDTRQTCTDKLIF. In DNA form, the CDR3 reads TGTGCCTGTGACACCGAGTTCTCCAAACTGGGGGATACGCGCCAAACGTGCACCGATAAACTCATCTTT.

This clone has a handful of counts. A single base is all that separates this from a far larger clone, so a read error is likely. This CDR3 is also generated by other DNA sequences in the sample. This rearrangement joins TRDV1 to TRDJ1, with a tentative D call TRDD2 (5 bases). With 1 base removed from V and 0 bases from J, the gap between germline ends came to 39 bases. The CDR3 loop spans 25 amino acids. The germline V gene encodes CDR1 TSWWSYY and CDR2 QGS. In DNA form, the CDR3 reads TGTGCTCTTGGGGAACCCCGGAAACCCTACCCTTTGCTCCGTGCCACCATTAGGAACACCGATAAACTCATCTTT. It encodes CALGEPRKPYPLLRATIRNTDKLIF.

There are a few counts of this clone. A far larger clone is one nucleotide away, so this likely arose from a read error. The sample holds other DNA sequences that translate to the same CDR3. This chain joins TRDV1 and TRDJ1; TRDD3 might be the D (10 bases). The J gene was missing in TCRdb and was found by matching the end of the DNA to germline. CDR1 is TSWWSYY and CDR2 is QGS in the germline V gene. Trimming cost V 2 bases and J 0 bases, with 25 bases left between them. The CDR3 loop spans 20 amino acids. The CDR3 spells CALGETLPTSTGGYTDKLIF. For the CDR3, the DNA is TGTGCTCTTGGGGAAACCCTTCCTACAAGCACTGGGGGATACACCGATAAACTCATCTTT.

The rearrangement uses TRAV29/DV5 and TRDJ1; 9 bases map to TRDD3. TCRdb lists no J gene, so it was determined here by aligning the DNA to germline. Germline CDR1 reads NSMFDY; CDR2 reads ISSIKDK. CDR3 length: 18 residues. The ends lost 0 bases at V and 3 bases at J; junction bases unmatched: 15. CDR3 DNA sequence: TGTGCAGCAAGCGCGATTGGTACTGGGGGAAGGTCATCCGATAAACTCATCTTT. Its protein is CAASAIGTGGRSSDKLIF.